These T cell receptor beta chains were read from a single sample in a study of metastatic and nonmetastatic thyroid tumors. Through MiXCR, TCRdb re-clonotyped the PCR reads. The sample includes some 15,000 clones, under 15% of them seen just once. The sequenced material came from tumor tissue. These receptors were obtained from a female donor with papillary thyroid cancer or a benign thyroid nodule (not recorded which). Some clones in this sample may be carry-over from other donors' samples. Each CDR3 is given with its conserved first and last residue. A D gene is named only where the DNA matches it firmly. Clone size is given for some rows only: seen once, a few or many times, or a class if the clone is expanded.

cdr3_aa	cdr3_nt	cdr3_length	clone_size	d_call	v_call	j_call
CASSFGTGSEQYF	TGTGCCAGCAGTTTTGGGACAGGGTCCGAGCAGTACTTC	13	many	TRBD1	TRBV6-2/TRBV6-3	TRBJ2-7
CASSVQAGVGGELFF	TGTGCCAGCAGCGTACAAGCGGGAGTGGGGGGGGAGCTGTTTTTT	15	many	TRBD2	TRBV9	TRBJ2-2
CASSHTSGRAYEQYF	TGTGCCAGCAGTCACACTAGCGGGAGGGCCTACGAGCAGTACTTC	15	many	TRBD2	TRBV6-1	TRBJ2-7
CSARNRPIEQYF	TGCAGTGCTAGAAATCGGCCGATAGAGCAGTACTTC	12	many	NA	TRBV20-1	TRBJ2-7
CAWSRTYTEAFF	TGTGCCTGGAGTCGAACATACACTGAAGCTTTCTTT	12	many	NA	TRBV30	TRBJ1-1
CASSLVPEDNSPLHF	TGCGCCAGCAGCTTGGTTCCGGAAGATAATTCACCCCTCCACTTT	15	NA	NA	TRBV5-1	TRBJ1-6
CASTTKAGVETQYF	TGTGCCAGCACCACAAAGGCGGGGGTGGAGACCCAGTACTTC	14	many	TRBD2	TRBV28	TRBJ2-5
CASSYTAGWDQPQHF	TGTGCCAGCAGTTACACGGCAGGGTGGGATCAGCCCCAGCATTTT	15	few	NA	TRBV6-6	TRBJ1-5
CAVGQGDEKLFF	TGTGCCGTGGGACAGGGGGATGAAAAACTGTTTTTT	12	many	TRBD1	TRBV19	TRBJ1-4
CASSAGAGGNEQFF	TGTGCCAGCAGCGCCGGGGCGGGGGGCAATGAGCAGTTCTTC	14	many	TRBD2	TRBV9	TRBJ2-1
CASSFEGFSYEQYF	TGTGCCAGCAGTTTCGAGGGCTTCTCCTACGAGCAGTACTTC	14	many	NA	TRBV28	TRBJ2-7
CATSHPGQGNKADTQYF	TGTGCCACCAGTCACCCGGGACAGGGGAATAAGGCAGATACGCAGTATTTT	17	many	TRBD1	TRBV24-1	TRBJ2-3
CSVESSLNTEAFF	TGCAGCGTTGAAAGCAGCTTGAACACTGAAGCTTTCTTT	13	many	NA	TRBV29-1	TRBJ1-1
CASSPTWGITEAFF	TGTGCCAGCTCACCTACATGGGGAATCACTGAAGCTTTCTTT	14	many	NA	TRBV18	TRBJ1-1
CASSQTSGPYNEQFF	TGTGCCAGCTCTCAAACTAGCGGGCCTTACAATGAGCAGTTCTTC	15	many	TRBD2	TRBV18	TRBJ2-1
CASSDRQGAGEKLFF	TGTGCCAGCAGTGACCGACAGGGGGCTGGTGAAAAACTGTTTTTT	15	many	TRBD1	TRBV28	TRBJ1-4
CASSVAPGVGELFF	TGTGCCAGCAGCGTAGCGCCAGGGGTCGGGGAGCTGTTTTTT	14	NA	NA	TRBV9	TRBJ2-2
CASSPRSEETQYF	TGTGCCAGCAGCCCTAGATCAGAAGAGACCCAGTACTTC	13	many	NA	TRBV13	TRBJ2-5
CASSQDRITDTQYF	TGCGCCAGCAGCCAAGATAGGATCACAGATACGCAGTATTTT	14	NA	NA	TRBV4-3	TRBJ2-3
CASSLEVRTGPQETQYF	TGCGCCAGCAGCTTGGAAGTAAGGACAGGGCCTCAAGAGACCCAGTACTTC	17	many	TRBD1	TRBV5-1	TRBJ2-5
CASSLGTLSTDTQYF	TGTGCCAGCAGCTTAGGGACCCTCAGCACAGATACGCAGTATTTT	15	many	NA	TRBV7-9	TRBJ2-3
CAWSSLDREETQYF	TGTGCCTGGAGTAGTTTAGACAGAGAAGAGACCCAGTACTTC	14	NA	NA	TRBV30	TRBJ2-5
CASSLGRDIYNEQFF	TGCGCCAGCAGCTTGGGTAGGGACATCTACAATGAGCAGTTCTTC	15	many	NA	TRBV5-1	TRBJ2-1
CASSLGLSSTDTQYF	TGTGCCAGCAGTTTGGGACTCAGCTCAACAGATACGCAGTATTTT	15	NA	NA	TRBV12-3/TRBV12-4	TRBJ2-3
CATAGGDRNTEAFF	TGCGCCACCGCTGGGGGCGACAGGAACACTGAAGCTTTCTTT	14	medium-sized	NA	TRBV4-1	TRBJ1-1
CAWSVEPSGHEQYF	TGTGCCTGGAGTGTAGAGCCTAGCGGCCACGAGCAGTACTTC	14	NA	TRBD2	TRBV30	TRBJ2-7
CASSLRDRSNEQYF	TGTGCCAGCAGTCTCCGGGACAGGAGCAACGAGCAGTACTTC	14	many	TRBD1	TRBV6-1	TRBJ2-7
CATSDLGSIYGYTF	TGTGCCACCAGTGATTTGGGGAGCATCTATGGCTACACCTTC	14	many	NA	TRBV24-1	TRBJ1-2
CASSRSQSWGAEAFF	TGTGCCAGCAGTAGAAGCCAATCCTGGGGGGCTGAAGCTTTCTTT	15	many	NA	TRBV11-2	TRBJ1-1
CASSQDWPGGSYEQYF	TGCGCCAGCAGCCAAGATTGGCCAGGGGGTTCCTACGAGCAGTACTTC	16	NA	TRBD1	TRBV4-3	TRBJ2-7
CSVETGWAAFRYGYTF	TGCAGCGTTGAAACCGGTTGGGCAGCTTTTCGGTATGGCTACACCTTC	16	many	NA	TRBV29-1	TRBJ1-2
CASSPLAGGPEQFF	TGTGCCAGCAGTCCCCTAGCGGGAGGGCCTGAGCAGTTCTTC	14	many	TRBD2	TRBV3-1	TRBJ2-1
CSVDLGAHEQYF	TGCAGCGTTGATCTAGGGGCCCACGAGCAGTACTTC	12	NA	NA	TRBV29-1	TRBJ2-7
CASSDSPGSYNEQFF	TGTGCCAGCAGTGACTCGCCAGGGAGCTACAATGAGCAGTTCTTC	15	NA	NA	TRBV6-1	TRBJ2-1
CASKRGQIMGDEQFF	TGCGCCAGCAAACGAGGGCAGATCATGGGCGATGAGCAGTTCTTC	15	medium-sized	NA	TRBV5-1	TRBJ2-1
CASSQGPLAGPVGETQYF	TGTGCCAGCAGCCAAGGGCCCCTAGCGGGCCCTGTGGGAGAGACCCAGTACTTC	18	medium-sized	TRBD2	TRBV4-2	TRBJ2-5
CVSSPGQWVTYEQYF	TGTGTCAGCAGCCCGGGACAGTGGGTCACGTACGAGCAGTACTTC	15	NA	TRBD1	TRBV7-6	TRBJ2-7
CASSQAPGLAIDNEQFF	TGTGCCAGCAGCCAAGCCCCGGGACTAGCAATCGACAATGAGCAGTTCTTC	17	NA	TRBD2	TRBV4-2	TRBJ2-1
CASRSDRATNSPLHF	TGTGCCAGTAGATCGGACAGGGCGACGAATTCACCCCTCCACTTT	15	NA	TRBD1	TRBV19	TRBJ1-6
CATSRTFGGELFF	TGTGCCACCAGCAGAACATTCGGCGGGGAGCTGTTTTTT	13	many	NA	TRBV15	TRBJ2-2
CASSQAGTGGIYSNQPQHF	TGTGCCAGCAGCCAAGCCGGGACAGGGGGCATTTATAGCAATCAGCCCCAGCATTTT	19	many	TRBD1	TRBV4-2	TRBJ1-5
CASSTRFSGSDEQFF	TGTGCCAGCAGCACGCGGTTTAGCGGGAGTGATGAGCAGTTCTTC	15	medium-sized	TRBD2	TRBV11-2	TRBJ2-1
CASADRFSYEQYF	TGTGCCAGCGCGGACAGGTTCTCCTACGAGCAGTACTTC	13	many	TRBD1	TRBV6-2/TRBV6-3	TRBJ2-7
CASRPSRQGREGAEAFF	TGTGCCAGCAGACCGAGTAGACAGGGGCGCGAAGGCGCTGAAGCTTTCTTT	17	many	TRBD1	TRBV11-2	TRBJ1-1
CASSFSSRLGYGYTF	TGTGCCAGCAGTTTTTCCAGTCGACTTGGCTATGGCTACACCTTC	15	many	NA	TRBV27	TRBJ1-2
CASSLSRGTNYGYTF	TGTGCCAGCAGCTTAAGCAGGGGGACTAACTATGGCTACACCTTC	15	many	TRBD1	TRBV7-9	TRBJ1-2
CASSSTSLGTQYF	TGTGCCAGCAGTTCAACTAGTCTAGGGACCCAGTACTTC	13	many	NA	TRBV12-3/TRBV12-4	TRBJ2-5
CASSSRRFTGELFF	TGCGCCAGCAGCTCGAGGCGGTTCACCGGGGAGCTGTTTTTT	14	many	NA	TRBV5-1	TRBJ2-2
CASSLGTINEQFF	TGTGCCAGCAGCTTAGGGACGATCAATGAGCAGTTCTTC	13	NA	NA	TRBV11-2	TRBJ2-1